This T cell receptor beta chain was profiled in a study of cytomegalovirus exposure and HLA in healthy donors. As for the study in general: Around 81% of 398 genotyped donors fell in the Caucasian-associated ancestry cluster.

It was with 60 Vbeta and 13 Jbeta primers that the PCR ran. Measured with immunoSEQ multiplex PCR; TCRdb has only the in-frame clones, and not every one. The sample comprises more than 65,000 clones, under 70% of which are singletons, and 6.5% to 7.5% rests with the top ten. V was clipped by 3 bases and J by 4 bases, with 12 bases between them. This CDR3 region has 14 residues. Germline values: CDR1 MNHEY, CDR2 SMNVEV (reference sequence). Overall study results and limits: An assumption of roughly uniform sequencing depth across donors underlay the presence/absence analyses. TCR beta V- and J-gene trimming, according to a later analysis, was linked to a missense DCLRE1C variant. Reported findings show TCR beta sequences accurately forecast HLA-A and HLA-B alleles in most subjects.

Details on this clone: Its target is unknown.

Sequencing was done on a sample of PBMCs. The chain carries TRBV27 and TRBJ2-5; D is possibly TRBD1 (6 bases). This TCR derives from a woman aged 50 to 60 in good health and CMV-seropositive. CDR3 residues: CASSFVSGAETQYF. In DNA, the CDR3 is TGTGCCAGCAGTTTTGTCTCAGGGGCAGAGACCCAGTACTTC.